The clone carrying this T cell receptor beta chain was detected only once. The data were produced by immunoSEQ multiplex PCR, yet TCRdb's version contains in-frame clones alone and is incomplete. The sample shows roughly 100,000 clones, roughly 84% of them seen only once. Trimming cost V 8 bases and J 3 bases, with 15 bases left between them. The germline V gene has CDR1 MNHNS and CDR2 SASEGT. The CDR3 spans 14 residues. This sample is drawn from a study of OX40 agonist ivuxolimab in advanced cancers. V usage is TRBV6-1 and J usage is TRBJ2-3; D possibly corresponds to TRBD1 (5 bases). The clonotype comes from an adult with an advanced solid tumor such as melanoma, head and neck, liver or kidney cancer. Sequenced here: CD4+ or CD8+ T cells sorted from blood, sampled in a trial of the OX40 agonist ivuxolimab. Here the CDR3 reads CASCFMGLTDTQYF. The CDR3 DNA reads TGTGCCAGCTGTTTTATGGGGCTGACAGATACGCAGTATTTT.